Listed here are 3 T cell receptor beta chains from one sample, sequenced in a study of blood T cell repertoires in COVID-19. Here immunoSEQ multiplex PCR was the method, and the copy in TCRdb shows in-frame clones only, minus some. The sample has about 190,000 clones; almost 90% are singletons. Sequenced input: peripheral blood. These TCRs come from a man aged 45-60 years with acute or convalescent COVID-19.

The chain uses TRBV6-2 or TRBV6-3 and TRBJ2-2, with 9 bases lining up with TRBD2. The CDR3 consists of 20 residues. V was clipped by 8 bases and J by 7 bases; unmatched bases: 26. CDR1 and CDR2 (germline): MNHEY, SVGEGT. CDR3 bases: TGTGCCAGCGGTTTACTGGACAGGTTCCTTATAGCGGGAGTGGTCGGGGAGCTGTTTTTT. Its protein is CASGLLDRFLIAGVVGELFF.

CDR3 residues: CASSLGGRGYGYTF. The CDR3 coding sequence is TGTGCCAGCAGTTTAGGAGGCAGGGGCTATGGCTACACCTTC. This chain joins TRBV28 and TRBJ1-2; possible D gene TRBD1, 6 bases. Between the trimmed V and J ends, which lost 2 bases and 4 bases, there was a span of 11 bases. This CDR3 has 14 residues. Germline CDR1 is MDHEN and CDR2 is SYDVKM.

The chain recombines TRBV5-1 with TRBJ2-1; tentative D call: TRBD1 (6 bases). CDR3 size: 13 residues. V was trimmed by 3 bases and J by 4 bases, leaving 8 bases between them. The germline V gene has CDR1 SGHRS and CDR2 YFSETQ. The CDR3 loop is CASSYGQYNEQFF. The DNA of the CDR3 is TGCGCCAGCAGCTACGGACAGTACAATGAGCAGTTCTTC.